Described below is a single TCR beta chain sequence and its context. No antigen is known for it. The data stem from a study of cytomegalovirus exposure and HLA in healthy donors. The CDR3 is 11 residues long. Trimming cost V 7 bases and J 12 bases, with 13 bases left between them. Germline lookup yields CDR1 MNHEY and CDR2 SVGAGI. This PCR relied on a set of 60 Vbeta primers and 13 Jbeta primers. Method: immunoSEQ multiplex PCR; TCRdb's copy keeps in-frame clones and lacks some. The repertoire table contains roughly 88,000 clones. Whole-study results and caveats: When analyzed later, the rates of TCR association showed variation by HLA locus, with DRB1 the most and HLA-C the fewest.

The sequence was obtained from a man between 50 and 59 years old in good health and CMV-seropositive. The gene calls are TRBV6-5 and TRBJ2-1, with D possibly being TRBD2 (5 bases). Input material: PBMCs. The CDR3 is CASIDGLLQFF. The CDR3 nucleotides are TGTGCCAGCATCGACGGACTTTTGCAGTTCTTC.